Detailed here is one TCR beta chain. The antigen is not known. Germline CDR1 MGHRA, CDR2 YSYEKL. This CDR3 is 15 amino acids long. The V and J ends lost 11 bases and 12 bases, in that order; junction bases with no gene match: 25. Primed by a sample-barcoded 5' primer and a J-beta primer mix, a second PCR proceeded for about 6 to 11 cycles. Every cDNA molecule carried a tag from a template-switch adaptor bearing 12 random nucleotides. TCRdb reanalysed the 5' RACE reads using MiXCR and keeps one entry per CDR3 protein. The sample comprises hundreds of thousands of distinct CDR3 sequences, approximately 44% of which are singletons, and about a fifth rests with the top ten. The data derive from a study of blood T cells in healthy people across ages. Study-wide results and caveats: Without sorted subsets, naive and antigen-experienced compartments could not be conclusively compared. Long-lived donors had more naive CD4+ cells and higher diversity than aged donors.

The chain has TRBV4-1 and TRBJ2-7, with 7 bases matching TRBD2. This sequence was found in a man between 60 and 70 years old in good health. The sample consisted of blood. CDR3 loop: CAGQPNPGGSETLYF. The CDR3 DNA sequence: TGCGCCGGCCAGCCCAATCCCGGGGGGTCGGAGACCCTGTACTTC.